This T cell receptor beta chain is from a study of Graves' ophthalmopathy and Graves' hyperthyroidism. The authors amplified TCR beta CDR3 regions, and they did so from RNA transcripts for repertoire sequencing. RT-PCR in the first round used HTBI primers; a second-round multiplex PCR followed. TCRdb passed the multiplex PCR reads through MiXCR, listing each CDR3 protein once. The sample records under 200,000 distinct CDR3 sequences, 37% being singletons. V was clipped by 5 bases and J by 3 bases; unmatched bases: 4. The CDR3 extends over 13 amino acids. Germline V lookup: CDR1 DFQATT, CDR2 SNEGSKA (reference sequence).

The chain employs TRBV20-1 and TRBJ2-7; TRBD1 agrees at 10 bases. Sequenced material: peripheral blood. The receptor was isolated from a woman aged 40 to 50 with Graves' ophthalmopathy. The CDR3 reads CSAPRTGGYEQYF. The CDR3, as DNA: TGCAGTGCTCCTCGGACAGGGGGCTACGAGCAGTACTTC.